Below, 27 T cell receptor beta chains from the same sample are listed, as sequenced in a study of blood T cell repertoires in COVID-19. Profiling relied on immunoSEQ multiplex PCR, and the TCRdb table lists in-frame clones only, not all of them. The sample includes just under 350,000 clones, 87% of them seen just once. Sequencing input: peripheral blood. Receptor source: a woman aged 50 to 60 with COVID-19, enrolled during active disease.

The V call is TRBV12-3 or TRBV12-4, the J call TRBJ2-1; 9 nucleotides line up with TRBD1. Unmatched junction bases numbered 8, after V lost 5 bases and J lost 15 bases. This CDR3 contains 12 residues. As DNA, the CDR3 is TGTGCCAGCAGTACTACCGGGACAGGGTGGTTCTTC. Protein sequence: CASSTTGTGWFF.

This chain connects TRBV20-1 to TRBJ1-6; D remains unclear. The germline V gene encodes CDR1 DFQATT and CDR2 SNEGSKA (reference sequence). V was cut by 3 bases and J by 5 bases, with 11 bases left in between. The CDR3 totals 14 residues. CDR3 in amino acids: CSASRMADNSPLHF. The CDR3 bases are TGCAGTGCTAGTAGAATGGCAGATAATTCACCCCTCCACTTT.

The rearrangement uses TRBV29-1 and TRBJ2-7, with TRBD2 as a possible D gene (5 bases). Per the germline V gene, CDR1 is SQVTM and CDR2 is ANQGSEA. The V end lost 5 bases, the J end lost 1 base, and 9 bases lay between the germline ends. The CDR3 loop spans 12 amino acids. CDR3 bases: TGCAGCGTTTTGAGCGGTTCCTACGAGCAGTACTTC. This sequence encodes CSVLSGSYEQYF.

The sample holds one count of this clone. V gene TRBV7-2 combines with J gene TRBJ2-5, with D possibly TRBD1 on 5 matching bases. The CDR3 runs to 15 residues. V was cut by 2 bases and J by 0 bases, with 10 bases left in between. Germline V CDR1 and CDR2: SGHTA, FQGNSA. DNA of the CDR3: TGTGCCAGCAGCTTACAGGGATGGGACCAAGAGACCCAGTACTTC. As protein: CASSLQGWDQETQYF.

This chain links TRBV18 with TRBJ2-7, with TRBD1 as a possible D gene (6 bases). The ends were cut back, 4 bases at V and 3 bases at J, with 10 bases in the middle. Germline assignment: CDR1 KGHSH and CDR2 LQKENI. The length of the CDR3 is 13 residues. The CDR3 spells CASSLGQFYEQYF. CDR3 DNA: TGTGCCAGCTCACTCGGACAGTTCTACGAGCAGTACTTC.

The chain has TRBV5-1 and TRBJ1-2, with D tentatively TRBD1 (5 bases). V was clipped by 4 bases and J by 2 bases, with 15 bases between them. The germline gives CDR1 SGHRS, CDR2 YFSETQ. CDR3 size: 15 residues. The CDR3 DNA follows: TGCGCCAGCAGCCGGTGGCAGGGCTTAAACTATGGCTACACCTTC. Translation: CASSRWQGLNYGYTF.

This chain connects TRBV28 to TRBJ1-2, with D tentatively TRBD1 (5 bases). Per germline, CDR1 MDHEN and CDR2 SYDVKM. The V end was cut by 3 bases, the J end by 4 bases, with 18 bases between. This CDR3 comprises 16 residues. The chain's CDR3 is CASSFSGAQGSYGYTF. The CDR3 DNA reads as TGTGCCAGCAGTTTTAGCGGGGCACAAGGATCCTATGGCTACACCTTC.

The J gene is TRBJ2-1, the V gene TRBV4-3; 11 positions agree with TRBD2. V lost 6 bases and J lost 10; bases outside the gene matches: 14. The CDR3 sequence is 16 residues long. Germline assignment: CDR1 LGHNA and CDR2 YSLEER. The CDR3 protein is CASSQRTSGSRVEQFF. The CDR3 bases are TGCGCCAGCAGTCAGAGGACTAGCGGGTCCCGGGTGGAGCAGTTCTTC.

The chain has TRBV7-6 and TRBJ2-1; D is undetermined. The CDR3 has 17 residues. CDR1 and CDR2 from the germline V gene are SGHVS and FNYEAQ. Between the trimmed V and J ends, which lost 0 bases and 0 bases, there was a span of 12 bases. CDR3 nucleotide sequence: TGTGCCAGCAGCTTAGCTCGACTGCAGAGCTCCTACAATGAGCAGTTCTTC. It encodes CASSLARLQSSYNEQFF.

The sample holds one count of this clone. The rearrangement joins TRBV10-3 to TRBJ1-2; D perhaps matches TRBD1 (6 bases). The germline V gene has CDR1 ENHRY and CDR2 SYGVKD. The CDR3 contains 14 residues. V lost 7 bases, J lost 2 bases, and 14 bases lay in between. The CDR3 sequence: CAITDPRGNYGYTF. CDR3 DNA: TGTGCCATCACCGACCCCAGGGGCAACTATGGCTACACCTTC.

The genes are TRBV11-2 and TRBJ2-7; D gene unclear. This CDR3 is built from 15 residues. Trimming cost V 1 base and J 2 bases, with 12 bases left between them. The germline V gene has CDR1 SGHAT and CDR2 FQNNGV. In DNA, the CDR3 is TGTGCCAGCAGCTTAGGTCTAGAGCTTCCCTACGAGCAGTACTTC. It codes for CASSLGLELPYEQYF.

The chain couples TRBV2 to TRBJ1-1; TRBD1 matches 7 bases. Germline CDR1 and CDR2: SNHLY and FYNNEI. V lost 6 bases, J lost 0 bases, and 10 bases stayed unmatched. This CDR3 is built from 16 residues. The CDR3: CASRPDRVNMNTEAFF. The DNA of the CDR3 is TGTGCCAGCAGACCTGACAGGGTTAACATGAACACTGAAGCTTTCTTT.

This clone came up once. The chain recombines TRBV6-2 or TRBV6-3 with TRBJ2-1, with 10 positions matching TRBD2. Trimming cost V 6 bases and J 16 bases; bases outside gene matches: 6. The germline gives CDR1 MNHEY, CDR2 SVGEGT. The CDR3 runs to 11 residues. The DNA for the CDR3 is TGTGCCAGCAGCCCCGGGACTAGCGTTTTCTTC. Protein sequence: CASSPGTSVFF.

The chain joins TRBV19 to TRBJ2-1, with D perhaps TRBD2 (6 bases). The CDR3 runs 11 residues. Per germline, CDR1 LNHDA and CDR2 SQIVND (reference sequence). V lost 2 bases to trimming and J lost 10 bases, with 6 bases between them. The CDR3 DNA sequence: TGTGCCAGTAGTATAAGCGGGGAGCAGTTCTTC. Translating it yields CASSISGEQFF.

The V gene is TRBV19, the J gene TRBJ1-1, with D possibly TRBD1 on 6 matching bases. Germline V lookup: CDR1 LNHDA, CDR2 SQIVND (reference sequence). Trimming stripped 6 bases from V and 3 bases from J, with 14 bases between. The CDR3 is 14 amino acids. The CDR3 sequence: CASSQAGADTEAFF. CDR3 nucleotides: TGTGCCAGTAGCCAGGCAGGGGCCGACACTGAAGCTTTCTTT.

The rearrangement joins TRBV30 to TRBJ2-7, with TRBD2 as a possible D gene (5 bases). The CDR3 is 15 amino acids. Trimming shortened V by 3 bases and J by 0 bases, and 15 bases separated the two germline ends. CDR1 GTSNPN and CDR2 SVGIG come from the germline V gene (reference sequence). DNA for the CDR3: TGTGCCTGGAGCGCCGAGGAGCGGAGCTCCTACGAGCAGTACTTC. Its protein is CAWSAEERSSYEQYF.

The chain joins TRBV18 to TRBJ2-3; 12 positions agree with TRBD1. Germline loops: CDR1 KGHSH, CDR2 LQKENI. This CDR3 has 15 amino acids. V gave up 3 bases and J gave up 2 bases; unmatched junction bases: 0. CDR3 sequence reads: CASSPGQGATDTQYF. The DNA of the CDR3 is TGTGCCAGCTCACCGGGACAGGGGGCCACAGATACGCAGTATTTT. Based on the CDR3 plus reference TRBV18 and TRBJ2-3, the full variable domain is NAGVMQNPRHLVRRRGQEARLRCSPMKGHSHVYWYRQLPEEGLKFMVYLQKENIIDESGMPKERFSAEFPKEGPSILRIQQVVRGDSAAYFCASSPGQGATDTQYFGPGTRLTVL.

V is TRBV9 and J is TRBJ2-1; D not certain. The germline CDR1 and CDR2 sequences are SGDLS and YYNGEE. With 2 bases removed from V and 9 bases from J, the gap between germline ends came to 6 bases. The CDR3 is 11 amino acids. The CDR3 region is CASSVYGEQFF. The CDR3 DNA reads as TGTGCCAGCAGCGTGTACGGTGAGCAGTTCTTC.

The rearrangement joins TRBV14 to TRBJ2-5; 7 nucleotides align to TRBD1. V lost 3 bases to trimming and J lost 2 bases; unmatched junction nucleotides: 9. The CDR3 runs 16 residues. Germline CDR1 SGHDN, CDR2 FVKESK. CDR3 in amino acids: CASSQLGTVTQETQYF. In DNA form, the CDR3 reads TGTGCCAGCAGCCAGTTGGGGACAGTTACACAAGAGACCCAGTACTTC. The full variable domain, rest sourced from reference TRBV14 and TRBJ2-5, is EAGVTQFPSHSVIEKGQTVTLRCDPISGHDNLYWYRRVMGKEIKFLLHFVKESKQDESGMPNNRFLAERTGGTYSTLKVQPAELEDSGVYFCASSQLGTVTQETQYFGPGTRLLVL.

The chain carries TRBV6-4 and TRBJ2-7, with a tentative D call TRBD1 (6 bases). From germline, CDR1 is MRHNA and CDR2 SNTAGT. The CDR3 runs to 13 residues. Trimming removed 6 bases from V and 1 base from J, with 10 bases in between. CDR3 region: CASRPGVSYEQYF. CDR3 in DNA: TGTGCCAGCAGACCAGGGGTGTCCTACGAGCAGTACTTC.

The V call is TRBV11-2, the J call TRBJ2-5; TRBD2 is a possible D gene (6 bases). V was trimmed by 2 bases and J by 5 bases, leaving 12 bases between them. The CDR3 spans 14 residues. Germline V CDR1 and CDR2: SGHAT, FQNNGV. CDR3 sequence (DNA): TGTGCCAGCAGCTTAATCGGGAGTCGTGAGACCCAGTACTTC. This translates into CASSLIGSRETQYF.

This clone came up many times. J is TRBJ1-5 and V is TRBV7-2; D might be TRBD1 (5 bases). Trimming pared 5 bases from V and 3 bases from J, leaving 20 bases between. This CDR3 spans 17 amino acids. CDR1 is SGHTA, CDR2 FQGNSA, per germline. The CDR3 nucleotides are TGTGCCAGCAGCCCGGAGACCAGGGCATCCAACAATCAGCCCCAGCATTTT. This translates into CASSPETRASNNQPQHF.

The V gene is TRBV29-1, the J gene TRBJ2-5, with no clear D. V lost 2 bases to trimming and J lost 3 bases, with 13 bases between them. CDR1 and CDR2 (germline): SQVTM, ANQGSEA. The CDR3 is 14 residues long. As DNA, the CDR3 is TGCAGCGTTGAACGGAGTGTGGCGAAAGAGACCCAGTACTTC. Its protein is CSVERSVAKETQYF. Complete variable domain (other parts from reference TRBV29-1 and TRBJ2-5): SAVISQKPSRDICQRGTSLTIQCQVDSQVTMMFWYRQQPGQSLTLIATANQGSEATYESGFVIDKFPISRPNLTFSTLTVSNMSPEDSSIYLCSVERSVAKETQYFGPGTRLLVL.

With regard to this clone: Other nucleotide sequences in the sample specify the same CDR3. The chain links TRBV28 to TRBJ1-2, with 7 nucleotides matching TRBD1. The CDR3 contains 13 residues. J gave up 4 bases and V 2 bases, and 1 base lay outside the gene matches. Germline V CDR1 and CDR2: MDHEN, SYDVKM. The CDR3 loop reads CASSLDRVYGYTF. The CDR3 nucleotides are TGTGCCAGCAGTTTAGACAGGGTCTATGGCTACACCTTC.

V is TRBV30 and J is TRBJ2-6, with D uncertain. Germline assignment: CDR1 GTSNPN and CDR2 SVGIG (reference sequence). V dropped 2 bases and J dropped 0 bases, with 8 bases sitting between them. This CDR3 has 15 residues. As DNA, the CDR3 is TGTGCCTGGAGTTGGGCCCTCTCTGGGGCCAACGTCCTGACTTTC. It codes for CAWSWALSGANVLTF.

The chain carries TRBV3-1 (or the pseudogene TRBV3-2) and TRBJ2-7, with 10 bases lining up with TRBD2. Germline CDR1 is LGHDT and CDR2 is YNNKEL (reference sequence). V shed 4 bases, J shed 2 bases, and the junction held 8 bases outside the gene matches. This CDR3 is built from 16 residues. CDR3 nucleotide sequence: TGTGCCAGCAGCCTCTTGACCGGGACTAGCGCCTACGAGCAGTACTTC. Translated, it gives CASSLLTGTSAYEQYF.

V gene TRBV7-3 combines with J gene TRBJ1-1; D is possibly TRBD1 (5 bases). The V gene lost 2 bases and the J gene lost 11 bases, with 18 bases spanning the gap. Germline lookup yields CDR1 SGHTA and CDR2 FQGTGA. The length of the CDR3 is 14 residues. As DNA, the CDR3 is TGTGCCAGCAGCTTATCATCGACAGACCCCATGGCTTTCTTT. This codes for CASSLSSTDPMAFF.